Listed below are T cell receptor beta chains from one sample, sequenced in a study of cytomegalovirus exposure and HLA in healthy donors. The protocol was immunoSEQ multiplex PCR, while the TCRdb copy is restricted to in-frame clones and leaves out a portion. The table shows 150,000 to 200,000 clones, with 65% to 90% occurring only once. Source material: PBMCs. The source is a woman aged 18-29 years in good health and CMV-seronegative. Both conserved end residues are part of each CDR3. Fields, in order: J gene, clone size, V gene, D gene, CDR3 protein, CDR3 DNA. The D gene is left open where the match is weak. Clone size appears in some rows only: once, few, many, or a class for an expanded clone.

TRBJ1-3,-,TRBV2,-,CASSPTDGNTIYF,TGTGCCAGCAGTCCGACAGACGGAAACACCATATATTTT
TRBJ1-4,-,TRBV18,TRBD1,CASSPSGQQNEKLFF,TGTGCCAGCTCACCATCGGGACAGCAGAATGAAAAACTGTTTTTT
TRBJ1-2,-,TRBV18,-,CASSPVSPNGYGYTF,TGTGCCAGCTCACCAGTTAGCCCAAACGGGTATGGCTACACCTTC
TRBJ2-1,once,TRBV7-2,-,CASNPRTRNFAEQFF,TGTGCCAGCAACCCTCGAACTAGGAATTTTGCTGAGCAGTTCTTC
TRBJ1-1,-,TRBV18,-,CASSPFTDYTEAFF,TGTGCCAGCTCACCATTTACAGATTACACTGAAGCTTTCTTT
TRBJ2-7,-,TRBV19,TRBD2,CASGGLAGSFNEQYF,TGTGCCAGTGGGGGACTAGCGGGCTCTTTTAACGAGCAGTACTTC
TRBJ1-1,few,TRBV5-5,-,CASSLDGFTTEAFF,TGTGCCAGCAGCTTGGACGGGTTTACCACTGAAGCTTTCTTT
TRBJ2-3,-,TRBV28,-,CASSPFRGPGTDTQYF,TGTGCCAGCAGTCCCTTTAGAGGCCCTGGCACAGATACGCAGTATTTT
TRBJ1-6,-,TRBV14,-,CASSPGLPNSPLHF,TGTGCCAGCAGCCCAGGGTTACCCAATTCACCCCTCCACTTT
TRBJ2-7,-,TRBV2,TRBD2,CASRGTSGSREQYF,TGTGCCAGCAGGGGGACTAGCGGGAGTCGCGAGCAGTACTTC
TRBJ2-1,-,TRBV15,-,CATSRASLVDEQFF,TGTGCCACCAGCAGAGCATCGTTAGTCGATGAGCAGTTCTTC
TRBJ1-3,once,TRBV5-1,-,CASSPGGSRGNTIYF,TGCGCCAGCAGCCCAGGAGGGTCTAGGGGAAACACCATATATTTT
TRBJ2-7,once,TRBV27,-,CASSYQVTYEQYF,TGTGCCAGCAGTTACCAGGTTACCTACGAGCAGTACTTC
TRBJ2-1,-,TRBV11-3,TRBD2,CASSLGRGLNNEQFF,TGTGCCAGCAGCCTAGGGAGGGGTTTAAACAATGAGCAGTTCTTC
TRBJ1-5,few,TRBV6-1,-,CASTMKGQSNQPQHF,TGTGCCAGCACCATGAAAGGACAGAGCAATCAGCCCCAGCATTTT
TRBJ2-5,-,TRBV2,-,CASRNPGLSRRETQYF,TGTGCCAGCAGGAACCCCGGTCTCTCCCGGAGAGAGACCCAGTACTTC
TRBJ1-2,-,TRBV4-2,TRBD1,CASSQKTGVDYGYTF,TGTGCCAGCAGCCAAAAGACAGGGGTTGACTATGGCTACACCTTC
TRBJ1-1,-,TRBV7-2,TRBD1,CASSLTGQGVDGAFF,TGTGCCAGCAGCCTAACGGGACAGGGAGTCGATGGGGCTTTCTTT
TRBJ1-4,few,TRBV5-5,-,CASSEGPTTNEKLFF,TGTGCCAGCAGCGAGGGTCCGACAACTAATGAAAAACTGTTTTTT
TRBJ2-5,-,TRBV21-1,-,CASSPRLCQETQYF,TGTGCCAGCAGCCCCCGACTTTGCCAAGAGACCCAGTACTTC
TRBJ1-2,few,TRBV28,TRBD1,CASMGQGGGYTF,TGTGCCAGCATGGGACAGGGTGGTGGCTACACCTTC
TRBJ2-7,-,TRBV27,TRBD1,CASSPYRGSYEQYF,TGTGCCAGCAGTCCTTACAGGGGATCCTACGAGCAGTACTTC
TRBJ2-5,once,TRBV25-1,TRBD2,CASSEIRGVIIETQYF,TGTGCCAGCAGTGAAATCCGGGGGGTAATTATAGAGACCCAGTACTTC
TRBJ2-7,-,TRBV7-2,TRBD2,CASSALAGGYEQYF,TGTGCCAGCAGCGCACTAGCGGGGGGCTACGAGCAGTACTTC
TRBJ2-5,-,TRBV7-9,-,CASSLQETQYF,TGTGCCAGCAGCCTCCAAGAGACCCAGTACTTC
TRBJ1-1,few,TRBV30,-,CAWSVRGTEAFF,TGTGCCTGGAGTGTCAGGGGCACTGAAGCTTTCTTT
TRBJ2-1,-,TRBV7-2,TRBD1,CASSAQGGDEQFF,TGTGCCAGCAGCGCACAGGGGGGCGATGAGCAGTTCTTC
TRBJ2-1,-,TRBV28,TRBD2,CASRREGYNEQFF,TGTGCCAGCAGACGGGAGGGCTACAATGAGCAGTTCTTC
TRBJ2-7,-,TRBV29-1,-,CSVEGGGDEQYF,TGCAGCGTTGAGGGGGGTGGCGACGAGCAGTACTTC
TRBJ2-3,-,TRBV28,TRBD2,CASSTRFAGGDTQYF,TGTGCCAGCAGTACTAGATTCGCGGGGGGGGATACGCAGTATTTT
TRBJ1-1,-,TRBV28,-,CASSPGGTEAFF,TGTGCCAGCAGTCCGGGGGGGACTGAAGCTTTCTTT
TRBJ2-5,-,TRBV7-6,TRBD2,CASSPHQGGGAQETQYF,TGTGCCAGCAGCCCCCACCAGGGCGGGGGGGCCCAAGAGACCCAGTACTTC
TRBJ2-5,-,TRBV27,-,CASSLWGGEQYF,TGTGCCAGCAGTTTATGGGGTGGGGAGCAGTACTTC
TRBJ1-2,-,TRBV27,TRBD1,CASSLTPPRGQSYYGYTF,TGTGCCAGCAGTTTGACCCCCCCCAGGGGACAGAGTTACTATGGCTACACCTTC
TRBJ2-3,-,TRBV19,-,CASSLRVLDTQYF,TGTGCCAGTAGTCTCCGGGTTTTAGATACGCAGTATTTT
TRBJ1-5,medium-sized,TRBV6-6,-,CASSSGAQSNQPQHF,TGTGCCAGCAGCTCAGGGGCCCAAAGCAATCAGCCCCAGCATTTT
TRBJ2-7,-,TRBV27,-,CASSLSPAGAPYEQYF,TGTGCCAGCAGTTTAAGTCCGGCAGGGGCCCCCTACGAGCAGTACTTC
TRBJ2-3,-,TRBV9,-,CASSQNYGGRTDTQYF,TGTGCCAGCAGCCAGAACTACGGGGGGCGCACAGATACGCAGTATTTT
TRBJ1-1,few,TRBV5-6,TRBD1,CASSWGTDYSEAFF,TGTGCCAGCAGCTGGGGGACAGACTACAGTGAAGCTTTCTTT
TRBJ1-5,few,TRBV6-5,-,CASSYGSDQPQHF,TGTGCCAGCAGTTACGGTTCGGATCAGCCCCAGCATTTT
TRBJ2-7,-,TRBV28,TRBD1,CASSSGQANYEQYF,TGTGCCAGCAGTTCCGGACAGGCTAACTACGAGCAGTACTTC
TRBJ1-3,-,TRBV30,-,CATYYPTGPGNTIYF,TGTGCCACATACTACCCTACAGGGCCTGGAAACACCATATATTTT
TRBJ1-1,once,TRBV5-1,TRBD1,CASSWTGEETEAFF,TGCGCCAGCAGCTGGACAGGGGAAGAGACTGAAGCTTTCTTT
TRBJ2-7,few,TRBV4-1,-,CASSRESGEREKYEQYF,TGCGCCAGCAGCCGTGAATCAGGGGAGAGAGAGAAGTACGAGCAGTACTTC
TRBJ1-5,-,TRBV7-2,TRBD1,CASSRGVIQGAVDNQPQHF,TGTGCCAGCAGCCGAGGGGTAATACAGGGGGCGGTAGACAATCAGCCCCAGCATTTT
TRBJ2-7,-,TRBV27,-,CASSLGQGSEQYF,TGTGCCAGCAGTTTAGGGCAGGGCTCCGAGCAGTACTTC
TRBJ1-2,-,TRBV27,-,CASTMGGGAANYGYTF,TGTGCCAGCACCATGGGGGGGGGCGCGGCAAACTATGGCTACACCTTC
TRBJ2-1,-,TRBV7-9,-,CASSLESSGFYNEQFF,TGTGCCAGCAGCTTAGAATCCAGCGGGTTTTACAATGAGCAGTTCTTC
TRBJ2-7,-,TRBV5-6,TRBD2,CASSLQLAVHEQYF,TGTGCCAGCAGCTTGCAACTAGCGGTCCACGAGCAGTACTTC
TRBJ2-5,-,TRBV28,-,CASSTAVEGQETQYF,TGTGCCAGCAGTACAGCGGTCGAAGGCCAAGAGACCCAGTACTTC
TRBJ1-2,-,TRBV29-1,TRBD1,CSVFTPSPGTGSVGYTF,TGCAGCGTTTTTACCCCCTCCCCCGGGACAGGGTCTGTTGGCTACACCTTC
TRBJ2-7,-,TRBV27,TRBD2,CASSLASGGREQYF,TGTGCCAGCAGTTTGGCTAGCGGGGGAAGAGAGCAGTACTTC
TRBJ1-2,-,TRBV29-1,-,CSAWGKGEGGYTF,TGCAGCGCCTGGGGAAAGGGGGAAGGTGGCTACACCTTC
TRBJ1-1,once,TRBV28,-,CASSFGGSTEAFF,TGTGCCAGCAGTTTCGGAGGGAGCACTGAAGCTTTCTTT
TRBJ1-4,-,TRBV9,TRBD1,CASSVLGTGGVEKLFF,TGTGCCAGCAGCGTGTTGGGGACAGGGGGAGTCGAAAAACTGTTTTTT
TRBJ2-7,-,TRBV29-1,TRBD1,CSVGGQANREQYF,TGCAGCGTGGGGGGACAGGCTAATCGGGAGCAGTACTTC
TRBJ1-1,-,TRBV29-1,-,CSAWVPGQAEAFF,TGCAGCGCCTGGGTTCCAGGGCAAGCCGAAGCTTTCTTT
TRBJ1-4,-,TRBV18,TRBD1,CASSPTGGEGKLFF,TGTGCCAGCTCACCGACAGGGGGAGAGGGAAAACTGTTTTTT
TRBJ2-2,-,TRBV7-3,TRBD2,CASSLTGRGSGELFF,TGTGCCAGCAGCTTAACCGGGAGGGGGTCCGGGGAGCTGTTTTTT